The 30 T cell receptor beta chains given below trace back to one sample, sequenced in a study of CXCR3-negative and CXCR3-positive naive CD8 T cells. Preparation of TRB cDNA libraries relied on 5' RACE carrying UMI labels. From the 5' RACE reads, TCRdb lists one entry per CDR3 protein and no DNA. The sample's table shows 43,000 or so distinct CDR3 sequences. The specimen sequenced was memory CD8+ T cells from blood. The receptors were sampled from a human donor in good health. Some clones in this sample may be carry-over from other donors' samples.

V and J are TRBV9 and TRBJ2-1; TCRdb returns TRBD1, unconfirmable since there is no DNA. The CDR3 loop spans 13 amino acids. CDR1 and CDR2 from the germline V gene are SGDLS and YYNGEE. This chain's CDR3 is CASSDRVYNEQFF.

The chain joins TRBV7-9 to TRBJ2-1; TCRdb indicates TRBD1, and absent DNA this call remains unverified. This CDR3 comprises 15 residues. Germline V gene sequence: CDR1 SEHNR, CDR2 FQNEAQ (reference sequence). The CDR3: CASSLVGPGWDEQFF.

The chain employs TRBV12-3 or TRBV12-4 and TRBJ2-3; with no DNA, the TCRdb D assignment of TRBD1 cannot be verified. The CDR3 totals 14 residues. CDR3 in amino acids: CASSSGRGRDTQYF.

V is TRBV28 and J is TRBJ2-5; the D gene TCRdb calls, TRBD1, cannot be checked with no DNA. Germline V gene data show CDR1 as MDHEN and CDR2 as SYDVKM. The length of the CDR3 is 16 residues. The CDR3 reads CASLKPGRLYQETQYF.

The chain employs TRBV7-6 and TRBJ2-3; no DNA is available, so the TRBD2 call from TCRdb remains unchecked. Germline CDR1 SGHVS, CDR2 FNYEAQ. This CDR3 contains 16 residues. The CDR3 loop is CASSPILAGGTDTQYF. The variable domain in full, completed from reference TRBV7-6 and TRBJ2-3, reads GAGVSQSPRYKVTKRGQDVALRCDPISGHVSLYWYRQALGQGPEFLTYFNYEAQQDKSGLPNDRFSAERPEGSISTLTIQRTEQRDSAMYRCASSPILAGGTDTQYFGPGTRLTVL.

This sequence joins TRBV20-1 and TRBJ2-7; TCRdb designates TRBD1, a call that cannot be tested without DNA. CDR1 DFQATT and CDR2 SNEGSKA come from the germline V gene (reference sequence). This CDR3 is 16 amino acids long. This CDR3 is CSARDLLQGSFHEQYF.

The V call is TRBV4-3, the J call TRBJ2-1; TCRdb indicates TRBD1, and absent DNA this call remains unverified. Germline loops: CDR1 LGHNA, CDR2 YSLEER. CDR3 length: 16 amino acids. CDR3 sequence: CASSQDRGGFYNEQFF.

The V and J genes are TRBV2 and TRBJ2-3; the TCRdb call, TRBD1, lacks DNA for checking. The CDR3 covers 15 residues. CDR1 and CDR2 (germline): SNHLY, FYNNEI. CDR3: CASVRGTGVPDTQYF.

Considering frequency, this clonotype is medium-sized. The chain combines TRBV7-9 with TRBJ1-4. CDR1 is SEHNR and CDR2 is FQNEAQ in the germline V gene (reference sequence). CDR3 length equals 11 residues. The CDR3 sequence is CASSLNEKLFF.

The chain couples TRBV18 to TRBJ2-1; the TRBD1 assignment by TCRdb is unverifiable without DNA. The CDR3 is made up of 20 amino acids. Germline V gene data show CDR1 as KGHSH and CDR2 as LQKENI. CDR3 in amino acids: CASSQTPGSLPSSPYNEQFF.

The genes are TRBV7-2 and TRBJ2-7. Germline CDR1 SGHTA, CDR2 FQGNSA. This CDR3 has 12 amino acids. The CDR3 loop reads CASSLHGLEQYF.

The chain carries TRBV7-6 and TRBJ2-3. The CDR3 covers 15 residues. CDR1 is SGHVS and CDR2 is FNYEAQ in the germline V gene. Here the CDR3 reads CASSLILQGTDTQYF.

This rearrangement joins TRBV12-3 or TRBV12-4 to TRBJ2-3. This CDR3 spans 12 amino acids. CDR3 sequence: CASSLGVYTQYF.

The V gene is TRBV10-3, the J gene TRBJ1-1. Germline loops: CDR1 ENHRY, CDR2 SYGVKD. The CDR3 has 13 amino acids. The CDR3 is CAISGTTNTEAFF.

The chain is built from TRBV9 and TRBJ2-7; TCRdb outputs TRBD2, but without DNA this stays unchecked. Germline-derived CDR1 and CDR2 are SGDLS and YYNGEE. There are 17 residues in the CDR3. The CDR3: CASSVNPEAGGSYEQYF. The complete variable domain, with remaining parts taken from reference TRBV9 and TRBJ2-7, reads DSGVTQTPKHLITATGQRVTLRCSPRSGDLSVYWYQQSLDQGLQFLIQYYNGEERAKGNILERFSAQQFPDLHSELNLSSLELGDSALYFCASSVNPEAGGSYEQYFGPGTRLTVT.

This chain uses TRBV2 with TRBJ1-5; TCRdb's D call, TRBD1, is unchecked because there is no DNA. Germline values: CDR1 SNHLY, CDR2 FYNNEI. The CDR3 extends over 15 amino acids. This CDR3 reads CASGRTGGSNQPQHF.

The gene calls are TRBV20-1 and TRBJ2-5. Germline loops: CDR1 DFQATT, CDR2 SNEGSKA (reference sequence). The CDR3 length is 15 residues. The chain's CDR3 is CSAAIETVYQETQYF.

This chain connects TRBV28 to TRBJ2-2. Looked up from germline, CDR1 is MDHEN and CDR2 is SYDVKM. The CDR3 contains 13 residues. CDR3 region: CASSSRNTGELFF.

CDR3 protein: CASSLEGGAYNEQFF. The chain joins TRBV6-2 or TRBV6-3 to TRBJ2-1; TCRdb proposes TRBD1, but this gene call is untestable without DNA. This CDR3 spans 15 amino acids. Germline CDR1 and CDR2: MNHEY and SVGEGT.

V usage is TRBV6-2 or TRBV6-3 and J usage is TRBJ2-1; TCRdb outputs TRBD1, but without DNA this stays unchecked. CDR3 size: 17 residues. Germline V gene sequence: CDR1 MNHEY, CDR2 SVGEGT. The CDR3 is CASSYLARLSSYNEQFF.

The chain carries TRBV7-9 and TRBJ2-7. CDR1 and CDR2 (germline): SEHNR, FQNEAQ (reference sequence). The CDR3 is 15 residues long. CDR3 amino acids: CASSPRTDSSYEQYF.

This chain links TRBV7-9 with TRBJ2-7; TCRdb designates TRBD1, a call that cannot be tested without DNA. Per the germline V gene, CDR1 is SEHNR and CDR2 is FQNEAQ (reference sequence). The CDR3 is made up of 16 amino acids. The CDR3 sequence: CASSLIPLDRTYEQYF.

The chain links TRBV5-6 to TRBJ2-1; TCRdb's D gene call, TRBD2, goes unchecked for lack of DNA. The CDR3 loop spans 17 amino acids. Germline CDR1 SGHDT, CDR2 YYEEEE. Here the CDR3 reads CASSLVGMAGVNGEQFF.

The chain uses TRBV7-3 and TRBJ1-1; TCRdb lists TRBD1, though no DNA is available to test this call. This CDR3 spans 15 amino acids. CDR1 SGHTA and CDR2 FQGTGA come from the germline V gene. This chain's CDR3 is CASSLKGGENTEAFF.

The rearrangement links TRBV15 to TRBJ1-6. The CDR3 is made up of 12 amino acids. Germline CDR1 and CDR2: LNHNV and YYDKDF (reference sequence). Here the CDR3 reads CATSRENSPLHF.

The chain couples TRBV4-3 to TRBJ2-7. CDR1 is LGHNA, CDR2 YSLEER, per germline. The length of the CDR3 is 16 residues. The CDR3 reads CASSQATTLGVNEQYF.

The chain joins TRBV10-3 to TRBJ2-7; TCRdb proposes TRBD1, but this gene call is untestable without DNA. Germline-derived CDR1 and CDR2 are ENHRY and SYGVKD. This CDR3 region has 15 residues. The chain's CDR3 is CAISEGGRESYEQYF.

The V gene is TRBV14, the J gene TRBJ1-1; TCRdb gives TRBD1 as the D gene, but with no DNA this cannot be confirmed. The CDR3 sequence is 14 residues long. Germline V gives CDR1 SGHDN, CDR2 FVKESK. The CDR3: CASSPERGATEAFF.

The rearrangement uses TRBV4-3 and TRBJ2-6; TCRdb's assignment of TRBD1 cannot be checked, as there is no DNA. CDR1 is LGHNA, CDR2 YSLEER, per germline. CDR3 size: 16 residues. The CDR3 loop reads CASSQQRGSGANVLTF.

The chain links TRBV5-6 to TRBJ1-1. There are 11 residues in the CDR3. Germline CDR1 is SGHDT and CDR2 is YYEEEE. Here the CDR3 reads CASSLGVEAFF.